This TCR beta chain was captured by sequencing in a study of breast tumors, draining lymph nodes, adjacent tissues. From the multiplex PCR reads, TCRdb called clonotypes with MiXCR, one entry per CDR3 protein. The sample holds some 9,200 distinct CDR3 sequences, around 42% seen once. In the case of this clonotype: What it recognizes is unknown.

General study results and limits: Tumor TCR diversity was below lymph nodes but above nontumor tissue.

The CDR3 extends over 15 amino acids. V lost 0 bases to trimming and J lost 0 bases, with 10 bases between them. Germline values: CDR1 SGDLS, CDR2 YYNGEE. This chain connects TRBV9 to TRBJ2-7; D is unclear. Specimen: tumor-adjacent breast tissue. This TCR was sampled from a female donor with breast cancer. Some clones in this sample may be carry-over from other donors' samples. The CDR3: CASSVGPQVSYEQYF. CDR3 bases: TGTGCCAGCAGCGTAGGCCCCCAGGTCTCCTACGAGCAGTACTTC. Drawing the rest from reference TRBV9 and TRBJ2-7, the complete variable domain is DSGVTQTPKHLITATGQRVTLRCSPRSGDLSVYWYQQSLDQGLQFLIQYYNGEERAKGNILERFSAQQFPDLHSELNLSSLELGDSALYFCASSVGPQVSYEQYFGPGTRLTVT.